The clone carrying this T cell receptor beta chain was recorded only once. What it binds is not known. CDR3 length equals 16 residues. Losses at the gene ends were 3 bases for V and 2 bases for J; bases not matched to a gene: 6. From germline, CDR1 is LGHDT and CDR2 YNNKEL (reference sequence). This sample was taken from a study of T cell responses to AZD1222 COVID-19 vaccine. General study points: Donors, mostly white British, included more females; clonal diversity was possibly underestimated.

The method was immunoSEQ multiplex PCR; TCRdb's version includes in-frame clones alone and lacks a portion of them. The table lists under 70,000 clones, around 84% of them singletons, with 21% in the top ten. This TCR was recovered from an adult in good health. The chain employs TRBV3-1 (or the pseudogene TRBV3-2) and TRBJ2-1, with 8 bases matching TRBD2. The material sequenced was peripheral blood, taken on day 0 of AZD1222 vaccination. CDR3 protein: CASSHLAGSAYNEQFF. The CDR3 DNA is TGTGCCAGCAGCCATTTAGCGGGGAGCGCCTACAATGAGCAGTTCTTC.